The 23 T cell receptor beta chains listed next were all sequenced from one sample in a study of T cells in Graves' hyperthyroidism and ophthalmopathy. Amplification of TCR beta CDR3 regions was performed using RNA transcripts as template. HTBI primers were employed in a first-round RT-PCR of the TCR CDR3. TCRdb re-called the multiplex PCR reads through MiXCR, storing one row per CDR3 protein. The table has 550,000 to 800,000 distinct CDR3 sequences, 15% to 20% seen once. The sample comprised blood. The receptor source for this set is a man aged 50 to 59 with Graves' hyperthyroidism.

This clonotype showed up just a few times. The genes are TRBV5-1 and TRBJ2-1, with D possibly TRBD1 on 5 matching bases. This CDR3 is 14 amino acids long. Trimming stripped 1 base from V and 8 bases from J, with 13 bases between. Per the germline V gene, CDR1 is SGHRS and CDR2 is YFSETQ. This chain's CDR3 is CASSLIAGRDEQFF. The CDR3 DNA follows: TGCGCCAGCAGCTTGATAGCAGGGCGCGATGAGCAGTTCTTC. Full variable domain (rest looked up from reference TRBV5-1 and TRBJ2-1): KAGVTQTPRYLIKTRGQQVTLSCSPISGHRSVSWYQQTPGQGLQFLFEYFSETQRNKGNFPGRFSGRQFSNSRSEMNVSTLELGDSALYLCASSLIAGRDEQFFGPGTRLTVL.

CDR3 sequence reads: CASSKGDSRNQPQHF. CDR3 nucleotides: TGTGCCAGCAGTAAAGGGGATAGTCGCAATCAGCCCCAGCATTTT. V usage is TRBV2 and J usage is TRBJ1-5; the D gene is possibly TRBD1 (5 bases). The germline CDR1 and CDR2 sequences are SNHLY and FYNNEI. The V gene lost 5 bases and the J gene lost 2 bases, with 13 bases spanning the gap. CDR3 size: 15 residues.

Many counts were recorded for this clonotype. Here the CDR3 reads CASSLGTGREKLFF. In nucleotides, the CDR3 is TGTGCCAGCAGTTTAGGGACAGGGAGGGAAAAACTGTTTTTT. The rearrangement joins TRBV28 to TRBJ1-4; 9 nucleotides match TRBD1. V shed 2 bases and J 8 bases; nucleotides not matched to a gene: 3. Germline V CDR1 and CDR2: MDHEN, SYDVKM. This CDR3 comprises 14 residues.

For the CDR3, the DNA is TGTGCCAGCAGAGACCTCTTGACGGGATTATCCTACGAGCAGTACTTC. Amino acid sequence: CASRDLLTGLSYEQYF. V gene TRBV6-2 or TRBV6-3 combines with J gene TRBJ2-7; tentatively, D is TRBD2 (5 bases). V was pared by 6 bases and J by 1 base, with 19 bases between. The CDR3 sequence is 16 residues long. The germline gives CDR1 MNHEY, CDR2 SVGEGT.

CDR3 sequence (DNA): TGTGCCAGCAGCTTTTTTAGGGGGGAGACCCAGTACTTC. This gives the protein CASSFFRGETQYF. The genes are TRBV7-2 and TRBJ2-5; D is perhaps TRBD1 (6 bases). V lost 3 bases and J lost 5, with 10 bases in between. CDR1 and CDR2 (germline): SGHTA, FQGNSA. CDR3 size: 13 residues.

This clonotype was seen at least ten times. This chain links TRBV27 with TRBJ2-5; D tentatively fits TRBD1 or TRBD2 (5 bases each). V lost 2 bases, J lost 5 bases, and 12 bases lay in between. The CDR3 totals 14 residues. CDR1 is MNHEY, CDR2 SMNVEV, per germline (reference sequence). The CDR3 sequence is CASSLMWGRETQYF. The CDR3 coding sequence is TGTGCCAGCAGTTTAATGTGGGGACGGGAGACCCAGTACTTC.

This clonotype was counted ten times or more. The chain recombines TRBV28 with TRBJ2-7; 11 bases line up with TRBD1. The V gene end was trimmed by 8 bases and the J gene end by 5 bases; junction bases not matched to a gene: 5. The CDR3 is 13 residues long. Per germline, CDR1 MDHEN and CDR2 SYDVKM. CDR3 bases: TGTGCCAGCGCATCGGGACAGGGGGACGAGCAGTACTTC. Its protein product is CASASGQGDEQYF.

This clonotype came up many times. The chain uses TRBV29-1 and TRBJ2-7; D not resolved. This CDR3 contains 12 residues. Germline CDR1 and CDR2: SQVTM and ANQGSEA. The V end lost 3 bases, the J end lost 2 bases, and 8 bases lay between the germline ends. The CDR3 sequence: CSVDGGAYEQYF. CDR3 nucleotides: TGCAGCGTTGACGGCGGAGCCTACGAGCAGTACTTC.

This clonotype appeared many times. The rearrangement links TRBV28 to TRBJ2-7, with D unclear. Trimming left V 3 bases short and J 1 base short, with 7 bases between. The CDR3 extends over 13 amino acids. Per germline, CDR1 MDHEN and CDR2 SYDVKM. This chain's CDR3 is CASSFLQSYEQYF. DNA of the CDR3: TGTGCCAGCAGTTTCTTACAGTCCTACGAGCAGTACTTC.

Comments on this clonotype: This could be a read error, since a much larger clone is one nucleotide away. DNA for the CDR3: TGTGCCACCAGTGACCCCGGGGCAGGCCTTAATGAGCAGTTCTTC. Amino acid sequence: CATSDPGAGLNEQFF. The chain carries TRBV24-1 and TRBJ2-1; D is tentatively TRBD1 or TRBD2 (5 bases each). CDR1 is KGHDR, CDR2 SFDVKD, per germline. Trimming took off 4 bases at V and 7 bases at J, with 16 bases between the two ends. The CDR3 contains 15 residues.

The V call is TRBV3-1, the J call TRBJ1-2, with TRBD1 as a possible D gene (5 bases). Germline CDR1 reads LGHDT; CDR2 reads YNNKEL (reference sequence). V dropped 0 bases and J dropped 3 bases, with 11 bases sitting between them. The CDR3 loop spans 15 amino acids. The CDR3 DNA is TGTGCCAGCAGCCAAGAGGGGGTGAGGGACTATGGCTACACCTTC. Protein product: CASSQEGVRDYGYTF.

This clonotype was seen at least ten times. The chain carries TRBV10-3 and TRBJ1-2, with D perhaps matching TRBD1 (5 bases). This CDR3 spans 13 amino acids. Germline-derived CDR1 and CDR2 are ENHRY and SYGVKD. V lost 2 bases and J lost 8, with 12 bases in between. CDR3 sequence (DNA): TGTGCCATCAGTGAGACAGGAACCGAAGGCTACACCTTC. It is translated as CAISETGTEGYTF.

This clonotype was detected many times. The V and J genes are TRBV10-3 and TRBJ1-1; 7 positions agree with TRBD1. This CDR3 has 15 residues. Per germline, CDR1 ENHRY and CDR2 SYGVKD. V was pared by 3 bases and J by 4 bases, with 8 bases of the junction left unmatched. The DNA for the CDR3 is TGTGCCATCAGTGACCCGGACAGGCGAGGCACTGAAGCTTTCTTT. Its protein product is CAISDPDRRGTEAFF.

On this clonotype itself: A single base separates this from a much larger clone, so it may be a read error. J is TRBJ2-1 and V is TRBV28; D could derive from TRBD1 or TRBD2 (6 bases each). The CDR3 runs 13 residues. V lost 8 bases and J 8 bases, leaving 16 bases between the germline ends. Germline V gene sequence: CDR1 MDHEN, CDR2 SYDVKM. The CDR3 protein is CASRSGGRDEQFF. The CDR3 bases are TGTGCCAGCCGGTCCGGGGGCAGGGATGAGCAGTTCTTC.

This clonotype was observed at least ten times. The V call is TRBV11-2, the J call TRBJ2-6; possible D gene TRBD2, 5 bases. In germline, CDR1 is SGHAT, CDR2 FQNNGV. With 4 bases removed from V and 5 bases from J, the gap between germline ends came to 15 bases. This CDR3 is built from 16 residues. The CDR3 spells CASSSLIGLWANVLTF. The CDR3 bases are TGTGCCAGCAGCTCCCTAATTGGACTGTGGGCCAACGTCCTGACTTTC.

There are many counts of this clonotype. This sequence joins TRBV7-9 and TRBJ2-7; D ambiguous. Between the trimmed V and J ends, which lost 3 bases and 0 bases, there was a span of 9 bases. The germline CDR1 and CDR2 sequences are SEHNR and FQNEAQ (reference sequence). The CDR3 totals 14 residues. The CDR3 region has the DNA TGTGCCAGCAGCTTGCAACCTGGCTCCTACGAGCAGTACTTC. It is translated as CASSLQPGSYEQYF.

This clonotype has at least ten counts. The chain uses TRBV6-1 and TRBJ1-5; a possible D gene is TRBD1 (6 bases). V lost 1 base and J 6 bases, leaving 13 bases between the germline ends. The V gene's germline CDR1 is MNHNS and CDR2 SASEGT. The CDR3 length is 15 residues. The CDR3 nucleotides read TGTGCCAGCAGTGAAGGTGGGCGAGGGGGTCAGCCCCAGCATTTT. Translating it yields CASSEGGRGGQPQHF.

The chain carries TRBV20-1 and TRBJ2-7; possibly TRBD2 for D (5 bases). The germline CDR1 and CDR2 sequences are DFQATT and SNEGSKA (reference sequence). With 2 bases removed from V and 3 bases from J, the gap between germline ends came to 17 bases. The CDR3 length is 15 residues. The CDR3 sequence: CSARPGVALVYEQYF. CDR3 sequence (DNA): TGCAGTGCTAGACCTGGAGTAGCGTTGGTCTACGAGCAGTACTTC.

This clonotype was seen a handful of times. The V call is TRBV6-1, the J call TRBJ1-5; weak D call: TRBD1 (6 bases). Germline V gene lookup returns CDR1 MNHNS and CDR2 SASEGT. The CDR3 is 16 amino acids. The V end was cut by 3 bases, the J end by 6 bases, with 18 bases between. This CDR3 reads CASSESLSGGRQPQHF. Written as DNA, the CDR3 is TGTGCCAGCAGTGAGTCCCTTTCCGGGGGGCGTCAGCCCCAGCATTTT.

At least ten counts were recorded for this clonotype. The chain combines TRBV27 with TRBJ2-7, with 7 nucleotides matching TRBD1. The CDR3 has 14 residues. V lost 10 bases, J lost 3 bases, and 12 bases stayed unmatched. In germline, CDR1 is MNHEY, CDR2 SMNVEV (reference sequence). The CDR3: CATIRQGLSYEQYF. Written as DNA, the CDR3 is TGTGCCACCATTCGACAGGGATTGAGCTACGAGCAGTACTTC.

This clonotype was counted many times. The chain joins TRBV3-1 to TRBJ2-5; 9 nucleotides agree with TRBD2. This CDR3 region has 16 residues. With 4 bases clipped from V and 4 bases from J, the junction kept 10 bases outside the gene matches. The germline V gene has CDR1 LGHDT and CDR2 YNNKEL (reference sequence). CDR3 protein: CASSPQRRAGGETQYF. In nucleotides, the CDR3 is TGTGCCAGCAGCCCCCAGCGAAGAGCGGGGGGAGAGACCCAGTACTTC.

This clonotype was detected many times. The chain couples TRBV2 to TRBJ2-5; TRBD1 might be the D (5 bases). Trimming cost V 8 bases and J 0 bases, with 16 bases left between them. The CDR3 consists of 15 residues. Germline values: CDR1 SNHLY, CDR2 FYNNEI. CDR3 residues: CASSGAAGNQETQYF. CDR3 bases: TGTGCCAGCTCTGGGGCAGCAGGCAACCAAGAGACCCAGTACTTC.

V gene TRBV2 combines with J gene TRBJ2-3; D is unresolved. The germline V gene encodes CDR1 SNHLY and CDR2 FYNNEI. Between the trimmed V and J ends, which lost 3 bases and 5 bases, there was a span of 15 bases. The length of the CDR3 is 15 residues. CDR3 protein: CASSDLGVVRDTQYF. CDR3 DNA sequence: TGTGCCAGCAGTGACCTAGGAGTCGTAAGAGATACGCAGTATTTT.